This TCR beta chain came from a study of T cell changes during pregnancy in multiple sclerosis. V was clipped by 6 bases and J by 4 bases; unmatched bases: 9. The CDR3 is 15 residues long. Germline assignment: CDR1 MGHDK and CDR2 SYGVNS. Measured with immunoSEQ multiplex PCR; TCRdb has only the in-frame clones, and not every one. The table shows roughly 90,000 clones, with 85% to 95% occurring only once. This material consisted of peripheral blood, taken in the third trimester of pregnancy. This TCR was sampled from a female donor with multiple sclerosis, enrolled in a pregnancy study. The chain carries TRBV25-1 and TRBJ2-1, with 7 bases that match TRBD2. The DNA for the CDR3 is TGTGCCAGCAGGTCGGCTAGCGGAGGTTACAATGAGCAGTTCTTC. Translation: CASRSASGGYNEQFF.